This record looks at one T cell receptor (beta chain) sequence and its context. This sample is part of a study of blood T cell repertoires in COVID-19. Study in general: The cDNA or gDNA used as material had been derived from T cells, B-cell-depleted T cells, or PBMCs.

Cohorts were determined from participant-reported clinical history. Clones were sequenced by immunoSEQ multiplex PCR, and TCRdb holds only the in-frame ones, with some missing. The table lists around 150,000 clones, around 85% of them singletons, with less than 7% in the top ten. Trimming took 7 bases from V and 6 from J; bases not matched to a gene: 9. The CDR3 has 14 residues. CDR1 is LNHDA, CDR2 SQIVND, per germline (reference sequence). The chain employs TRBV19 and TRBJ1-5; 7 nucleotides agree with TRBD1. The sequencing sample was made of PBMCs or T cells enriched from blood (not recorded which). The clonotype comes from a woman aged 35 to 49 who had recovered from COVID-19. The CDR3 sequence is CASKVGQGVQPQHF. The CDR3 coding sequence is TGTGCCAGTAAGGTAGGGCAGGGGGTTCAGCCCCAGCATTTT.